The 7 T cell receptor beta chains in this list originate from one sample, sequenced in a study of metastatic and nonmetastatic thyroid tumors. TCRdb re-analyzed the PCR reads using MiXCR. The sample has around 35,000 clones; approximately 15% are singletons. Until they underwent thyroid surgery, no patient had received any treatment. The source material was blood. Receptors originate from a female donor with papillary thyroid cancer or a benign thyroid nodule (not recorded which). Some clones in this sample may be carry-over from other donors' samples.

This clone was counted ten times or more. The rearrangement links TRBV27 to TRBJ2-5; D gene uncertain. V was shortened by 3 bases and J by 5 bases, with 4 bases between the two germline ends. Germline CDR1 is MNHEY and CDR2 is SMNVEV (reference sequence). The CDR3 contains 11 residues. The CDR3 DNA reads TGTGCCAGCAGTTTTACGGAGACCCAGTACTTC. Amino acids: CASSFTETQYF.

A note on this clone: Mismatch with germline at one junction end may stem from a read error. J is TRBJ2-7 and V is TRBV2; 8 bases are shared with TRBD2. Germline CDR1 reads SNHLY; CDR2 reads FYNNEI. The CDR3 contains 15 residues. The CDR3 coding sequence is TGTGCAAGCAGCGGGAGTCTTATTCCCCACTACGAGCAGTACTTC. Its protein is CASSGSLIPHYEQYF.

This clone was counted at least ten times. The V and J genes are TRBV5-4 and TRBJ1-1; 7 bases align to TRBD1. Germline V gene lookup returns CDR1 SGHNT and CDR2 YYREEE (reference sequence). V lost 3 bases to trimming and J lost 5 bases; unmatched junction nucleotides: 10. The CDR3 consists of 15 residues. CDR3 in amino acids: CASSSMKQGYTEAFF. CDR3 in DNA: TGTGCCAGCAGCTCAATGAAACAGGGGTATACTGAAGCTTTCTTT.

This clone came up many times. This sequence joins TRBV20-1 and TRBJ1-1; D is unresolved. Trimming removed 6 bases from V and 2 bases from J, with 10 bases in between. Germline CDR1 and CDR2: DFQATT and SNEGSKA (reference sequence). The CDR3 runs 12 residues. This CDR3 reads CSAQVPNTEAFF. CDR3 nucleotides: TGCAGTGCGCAGGTACCAAACACTGAAGCTTTCTTT.

For this clone: With a much larger clone just one base away, this may be a read error. The V call is TRBV20-1, the J call TRBJ2-1; 16 nucleotides agree with TRBD2. There are 21 residues in the CDR3. Germline loops: CDR1 DFQATT, CDR2 SNEGSKA (reference sequence). J gave up 3 bases and V 5 bases, and 19 bases lay outside the gene matches. The CDR3: CSAGTSGGDVEGSGYYNEQFF. CDR3 nucleotide sequence: TGCAGTGCTGGGACTAGCGGGGGGGATGTTGAGGGTTCGGGATACTACAATGAGCAGTTCTTC.

At least ten counts were recorded for this clone. The chain links TRBV20-1 to TRBJ2-3, with a weak D call TRBD2 (7 bases). This CDR3 contains 13 residues. Germline V gives CDR1 DFQATT, CDR2 SNEGSKA (reference sequence). Trimming took 5 bases from V and 6 from J, leaving 15 bases between them. For the CDR3, the DNA is TGCAGTGCTCCCAGACCGGGGGGCGATACGCAGTATTTT. Protein product: CSAPRPGGDTQYF.

As regards this clone: The junction differs from germline at one of its ends, possibly a read error. This chain connects TRBV5-1 to TRBJ2-7; D remains unclear. Germline-derived CDR1 and CDR2 are SGHRS and YFSETQ. The CDR3 totals 13 residues. The CDR3 here is CASSPDGPYGQYF. The CDR3 region has the DNA TGCGCCAGTAGCCCGGACGGTCCCTACGGGCAGTACTTC.